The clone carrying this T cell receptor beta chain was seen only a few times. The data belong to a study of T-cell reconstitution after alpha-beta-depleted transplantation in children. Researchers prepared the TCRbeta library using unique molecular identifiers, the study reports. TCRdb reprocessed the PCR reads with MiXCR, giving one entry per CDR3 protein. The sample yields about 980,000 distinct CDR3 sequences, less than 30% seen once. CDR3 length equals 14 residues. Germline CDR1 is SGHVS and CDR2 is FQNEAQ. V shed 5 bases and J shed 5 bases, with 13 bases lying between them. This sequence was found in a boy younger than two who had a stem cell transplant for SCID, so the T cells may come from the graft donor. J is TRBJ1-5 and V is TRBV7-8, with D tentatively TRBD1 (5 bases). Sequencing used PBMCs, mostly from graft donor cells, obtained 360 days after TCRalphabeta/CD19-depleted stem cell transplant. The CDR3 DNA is TGTGCCAGCAGCGTAGTTTCGGGGGATCAGCCCCAGCATTTT. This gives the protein CASSVVSGDQPQHF. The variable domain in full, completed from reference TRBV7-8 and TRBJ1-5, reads GAGVSQSPRYKVAKRGQDVALRCDPISGHVSLFWYQQALGQGPEFLTYFQNEAQLDKSGLPSDRFFAERPEGSVSTLKIQRTQQEDSAVYLCASSVVSGDQPQHFGDGTRLSIL.